One sample yielded the 23 T cell receptor beta chains listed below, sequenced in a study of cytomegalovirus exposure and HLA in healthy donors (dated by TCRdb to about 2017). Library creation used the immunoSEQ multiplex PCR assay. For the multiplex PCR, a mixture combining 60 forward primers for TCR Vbeta segments and 13 reverse primers for TCR Jbeta segments was used. TCRdb obtained this table from immuneACCESS and retained in-frame rearrangements with V and J assigned. These tables miss some clones; where compared with another copy, unresolved V genes account for less than half of the shortfall, and the remainder is unexplained. For this sample the table gives roughly 99,000 clones, of which 81% were detected only once. Around 2% of the sample is taken by the ten largest. Sequenced material: PBMCs. The receptor source for this set is a man aged 25-45 years in good health and CMV-seronegative.

The count of this clone is one. The chain recombines TRBV10-1 with TRBJ2-3, with a weak D call TRBD2 (5 bases). Between the trimmed V and J ends, which lost 6 bases and 6 bases, there was a span of 13 bases. In germline, CDR1 is WNHNN, CDR2 SYGVQD (reference sequence). This CDR3 contains 13 residues. CDR3 sequence (DNA): TGCGCCAGCAGCCTAGCCCGCGGGGATACGCAGTATTTT. Protein sequence: CASSLARGDTQYF.

The rearrangement uses TRBV28 and TRBJ2-7, with D unclear. Trimming shortened V by 2 bases and J by 4 bases, and 6 bases separated the two germline ends. Germline V CDR1 and CDR2: MDHEN, SYDVKM. This CDR3 spans 12 amino acids. The CDR3 DNA sequence: TGTGCCAGCAGTTTAACACAGTACGAGCAGTACTTC. Translating gives CASSLTQYEQYF. Using reference TRBV28 and TRBJ2-7 for the parts outside the CDR3, the full variable domain is DVKVTQSSRYLVKRTGEKVFLECVQDMDHENMFWYRQDPGLGLRLIYFSYDVKMKEKGDIPEGYSVSREKKERFSLILESASTNQTSMYLCASSLTQYEQYFGPGTRLTVT.

The V gene is TRBV21-1, the J gene TRBJ2-2; the tabulated D call, TRBD2, remains unverified against the DNA. TRBV21-1 is a documented pseudogene. The CDR3 extends over 13 amino acids. As DNA, the CDR3 is TGTGCCAGCACTAAGGGAGGGTCGTGGGAGCTGTTTTTT. Its protein is CASTKGGSWELFF.

V usage is TRBV6-9 and J usage is TRBJ2-5; 11 bases are a match to TRBD1. This CDR3 has 15 amino acids. CDR1 MNHGY and CDR2 SVAAGI come from the germline V gene. Germline trimming cut 5 bases from V and 3 bases from J; bases unmatched to any gene: 5. DNA for the CDR3: TGTGCCAGCAGTCGGACAGGGGGCGAGGAAGAGACCCAGTACTTC. It yields the protein CASSRTGGEEETQYF.

The J gene is TRBJ2-7, the V gene TRBV29-1; D gene ambiguous. Trimming removed 7 bases from V and 7 bases from J, with 14 bases in between. The CDR3 is 11 residues long. Germline CDR1 SQVTM, CDR2 ANQGSEA. The chain's CDR3 is CSATHSGEQYV. The CDR3 DNA reads as TGCAGCGCCACTCACTCGGGTGAGCAGTACGTC.

Of note for this clone: Sequence at one end of the junction differs from germline and may be a read error. The chain carries TRBV2 and TRBJ1-6; D uncertain. From germline, CDR1 is SNHLY and CDR2 FYNNEI. The CDR3 spans 13 residues. CDR3 sequence reads: CATSLSPRSPLHF. As DNA, the CDR3 is TGTGCCACCAGTCTATCCCCGAGATCACCCCTCCACTTT.

The rearrangement links TRBV27 to TRBJ1-2; D is perhaps TRBD1 (5 bases). Germline V lookup: CDR1 MNHEY, CDR2 SMNVEV (reference sequence). The CDR3 covers 15 residues. V was clipped by 0 bases and J by 2 bases, with 10 bases between them. The CDR3 is CASSLSGRGNYGYTF. CDR3 nucleotides: TGTGCCAGCAGTTTATCTGGACGGGGGAACTATGGCTACACCTTC.

The chain uses TRBV11-2 and TRBJ2-7; 9 positions match TRBD2. CDR3 length: 15 residues. V dropped 3 bases and J dropped 5; count of bases not matched to a gene: 8. CDR1 SGHAT and CDR2 FQNNGV come from the germline V gene. This CDR3 reads CASSFERGATHEQYF. The DNA for the CDR3 is TGTGCCAGCAGCTTCGAGCGGGGGGCCACCCACGAGCAGTACTTC.

The chain combines TRBV7-8 with TRBJ1-1; D unclear. The V end lost 5 bases, the J end lost 0 bases, and 10 bases lay between the germline ends. The CDR3 spans 14 residues. CDR1 and CDR2 from the germline V gene are SGHVS and FQNEAQ. This chain's CDR3 is CASSLVGMNTEAFF. The CDR3 DNA reads as TGTGCCAGCAGCCTGGTGGGCATGAACACTGAAGCTTTCTTT.

The rearrangement joins TRBV2 to TRBJ2-3, with TRBD2 matching 12 bases. Germline CDR1 reads SNHLY; CDR2 reads FYNNEI. The J segment lost 5 bases and the V segment lost 6 bases, leaving 9 bases of the junction unmatched. The CDR3 runs to 16 residues. The CDR3 here is CASSKLAGGPGDTQYF. DNA for the CDR3: TGTGCCAGCAGCAAGCTAGCGGGGGGGCCTGGAGATACGCAGTATTTT.

The V gene is TRBV28, the J gene TRBJ2-1; possible D gene TRBD1, 6 bases. The germline V gene encodes CDR1 MDHEN and CDR2 SYDVKM. This CDR3 is 13 amino acids long. V shed 4 bases and J shed 7 bases, with 11 bases lying between them. The CDR3 DNA is TGTGCCAGCAGTTCAGGGGCAGGTAATGAGCAGTTCTTC. The encoded protein is CASSSGAGNEQFF.

The chain combines TRBV4-1 with TRBJ2-7; weak D call: TRBD1 (6 bases). CDR3 length equals 15 residues. Trimming stripped 5 bases from V and 5 bases from J, with 19 bases between. Looked up from germline, CDR1 is MGHRA and CDR2 is YSYEKL. Here the CDR3 reads CASSNSKTGFNEQYF. In DNA, the CDR3 is TGCGCCAGCAGCAATTCAAAAACAGGGTTCAACGAGCAGTACTTC.

The gene calls are TRBV4-2 and TRBJ1-2; tentative D call: TRBD1 (5 bases). Per germline, CDR1 LGHNA and CDR2 YNFKEQ. This CDR3 is 15 amino acids long. The V gene lost 3 bases and the J gene lost 8 bases, with 19 bases spanning the gap. The CDR3: CASSHPGHAEDGYTF. The CDR3 bases are TGTGCCAGCAGCCATCCCGGACACGCAGAGGACGGCTACACCTTC.

This chain connects TRBV11-3 to TRBJ2-5; 12 bases line up with TRBD2. J lost 4 bases, V lost 4 bases, and 13 bases had no gene match. The CDR3 is made up of 18 amino acids. From germline, CDR1 is SGHNT and CDR2 YENEEA. CDR3 in DNA: TGTGCCAGCAGCTCCCGGACTAGCGGGGAGGGATTGGGAGAGACCCAGTACTTC. It translates to CASSSRTSGEGLGETQYF.

The chain combines TRBV30 with TRBJ2-3, with 9 bases matching TRBD2. Losses at the gene ends were 2 bases for V and 3 bases for J; bases not matched to a gene: 9. The CDR3 spans 16 residues. Germline V lookup: CDR1 GTSNPN, CDR2 SVGIG (reference sequence). The CDR3 loop is CAWSIPSGKGTDTQYF. DNA for the CDR3: TGTGCCTGGAGTATTCCTAGCGGGAAGGGAACAGATACGCAGTATTTT.

The chain is built from TRBV30 and TRBJ1-1; 9 bases align to TRBD1. CDR3 length equals 16 residues. Losses at the gene ends were 4 bases for V and 4 bases for J; bases not matched to a gene: 13. Germline V gives CDR1 GTSNPN, CDR2 SVGIG (reference sequence). The CDR3 reads CAWTSGTGPFGTEAFF. For the CDR3, the DNA is TGTGCCTGGACCAGCGGGACAGGGCCCTTCGGCACTGAAGCTTTCTTT.

The genes are TRBV7-3 and TRBJ2-1; a weak D match, TRBD2 (5 bases). The CDR3 length is 14 residues. Germline CDR1 reads SGHTA; CDR2 reads FQGTGA. Between the trimmed V and J ends, which lost 3 bases and 1 base, there was a span of 7 bases. This chain's CDR3 is CASSFSASYNEQFF. CDR3 DNA sequence: TGTGCCAGCAGCTTTAGCGCTTCCTACAATGAGCAGTTCTTC.

V and J are TRBV5-1 and TRBJ2-5; D is perhaps TRBD2 (6 bases). Germline V gene data show CDR1 as SGHRS and CDR2 as YFSETQ. CDR3 length equals 14 residues. The ends were cut back, 1 base at V and 1 base at J, with 8 bases in the middle. The CDR3 loop is CASSLKGGQETQYF. The CDR3 DNA sequence: TGCGCCAGCAGCTTGAAGGGAGGCCAAGAGACCCAGTACTTC.

The V and J genes are TRBV28 and TRBJ2-7; 7 bases are a match to TRBD2. The V gene's germline CDR1 is MDHEN and CDR2 SYDVKM. V trimming: 7 bases; J trimming: 0 bases; junction bases outside the gene matches: 9. CDR3 length: 15 residues. The CDR3 DNA is TGTGCCAGCATCCCGGGAGGCCCCACCTCCTACGAGCAGTACTTC. This encodes CASIPGGPTSYEQYF.

This clone is a singleton in its sample. The chain links TRBV9 to TRBJ1-6; D possibly corresponds to TRBD1 (5 bases). The CDR3 is 14 amino acids. Germline CDR1 is SGDLS and CDR2 is YYNGEE. Trimming stripped 4 bases from V and 7 bases from J, with 12 bases between. Here the CDR3 DNA reads TGTGCCAGCAGCCCCCCCCGGGGGAATTCACCCCTCCACTTT. This gives the protein CASSPPRGNSPLHF.

This clone was observed a few times. CDR3 DNA sequence: TGTGCCATCAGTGAGCCTGCGACGGGGGGACATGAGCAGTTCTTC. Translation: CAISEPATGGHEQFF. The chain uses TRBV10-3 and TRBJ2-1, with 7 bases fitting TRBD2. The CDR3 covers 15 residues. V shed 2 bases, J shed 8 bases, and the junction held 9 bases outside the gene matches. The V gene's germline CDR1 is ENHRY and CDR2 SYGVKD.

The chain is built from TRBV13 and TRBJ1-2, with 8 bases matching TRBD1. The V gene end was trimmed by 3 bases and the J gene end by 2 bases; junction bases not matched to a gene: 5. The CDR3 loop spans 15 amino acids. Germline V gene lookup returns CDR1 PRHDT and CDR2 FYEKMQ (reference sequence). The CDR3 is CASSFTTGGNYGYTF. The DNA for the CDR3 is TGTGCCAGCAGCTTTACCACAGGGGGAAACTATGGCTACACCTTC.

V usage is TRBV4-1 and J usage is TRBJ1-2; a weak D match, TRBD1 (6 bases). Germline-derived CDR1 and CDR2 are MGHRA and YSYEKL. V was trimmed by 0 bases and J by 6 bases, leaving 17 bases between them. CDR3 length: 16 residues. The CDR3 here is CASSQDLGGGADGYTF. The CDR3 coding sequence is TGCGCCAGCAGCCAAGATCTTGGTGGGGGCGCGGATGGCTACACCTTC.